The entry below gives a single T cell receptor (beta chain) sequence along with its context. Its matching antigen is unknown. The method was immunoSEQ multiplex PCR; TCRdb's version includes in-frame clones alone and lacks a portion of them. Among roughly 32,000 clones listed, around 90% were seen once. The data stem from a study of T cells in localized non-small cell lung cancer. Whole-study findings and limits: There was higher T cell clonality in uninvolved adjacent lung than in tumor, and it was highest there. Greater T cell density in blood accompanied longer overall survival. Heterogeneity remains possible because sequencing was limited to only one tumor region. Across samples, adjacent lung featured a median roughly 60 of the top 100 tumor clones.

Trimming left V 4 bases short and J 6 bases short, with 10 bases between. There are 14 residues in the CDR3. Germline CDR1 is SNHLY and CDR2 is FYNNEI. The chain is built from TRBV2 and TRBJ1-6; D is ambiguous. The material sequenced was peripheral blood mononuclear cells, taken before any cancer treatment. The sequence derives from a woman between 35 and 75 years old with stage III lung adenocarcinoma. The CDR3 DNA reads TGTGCCAGCAGTGTGAACATGGCTAATTCACCCCTCCACTTT. Encoded protein: CASSVNMANSPLHF.